This TCR beta chain appears in the sequencing data of a study of cytomegalovirus exposure and HLA in healthy donors. Study-level results: The likely explanation for a cluster of highly shared sequence variants was sequencing artifact. A previous analysis found most TCR beta V segments productive roughly 87% or roughly 30% of the time.

This CDR3 spans 16 amino acids. The V and J ends lost 4 bases and 4 bases, in that order; junction bases with no gene match: 9. Per the germline V gene, CDR1 is SGHAT and CDR2 is FQNNGV. With respect to this clone: No antigen is known for it.

Samples came from healthy bone marrow donors. The PCR made use of 60 Vbeta and 13 Jbeta primers. Some clones are missing from TCRdb's copy, which holds only in-frame ones; the method was immunoSEQ multiplex PCR. The repertoire includes around 200,000 clones, approximately 82% of them detected once, and more than 0.95% sits in the top ten. This TCR derives from a girl aged 2-10 years in good health and CMV-seropositive. The genes are TRBV11-2 and TRBJ1-3; TRBD1 agrees at 8 bases. Input material: PBMCs. The CDR3 DNA sequence: TGTGCCAGCAGCTCGAGCGGGACAGGACGAGGAAACACCATATATTTT. Its translation: CASSSSGTGRGNTIYF.